The T cell receptor beta chain under discussion was sequenced for a study of shared clonotypes between healthy human individuals (dated by TCRdb to between 2020 and 2021). Turning to the overall study: A few men and a couple of women, aged 18 to 49 years, made up the cohort. Per donor, three plates each were used for CD4 naive and CD4 memory, two for CD8 naive, and one for CD8 memory. Blood TCR repertoires of about 5 healthy adults were deeply sequenced to estimate repertoire size and the extent of clonotype sharing between individuals. Libraries were prepared and TCR repertoires were sequenced by different laboratories using diverse techniques, in order to increase sequencing depth and limit assay-specific biases. Each donor's leukapheresis produced roughly between roughly 0.94 and 9.5 billion PBMCs. Broad study findings and their caveats: Rarefaction of sorted-subset datasets indicated incomplete sequencing despite the large sequencing depth. Larger estimated clonotype richness was generally found for naive subsets than for memory subsets. Higher generation probabilities were observed for clonotypes shared by all four sorted-subset donors than for non-shared clonotypes. Pairwise subsampling indicated that sequencing depth was expected to affect the degree of clonotype sharing among donors. Across a few donors, 4.5% to 6.5% of naive CD4, around 3.3% of naive CD8, under 2.5% of memory CD4, and approximately 0.4% of memory CD8 clonotypes were shared. Sampling was restricted to blood, and TCR repertoires in tissues likely differ from the TCR repertoires found in blood. Because the study included only a small number of donors, the genetic and exposure-history diversity represented was limited.

Using the deep immunoSEQ assay, TCR CDR3 regions were amplified from genomic DNA by multiplex PCR. Extracted genomic DNA from each cell subset was distributed evenly across all wells of several immunoSEQ 96-well plates, and each plate was treated as a replicate. For sorted subsets, about 200 ng genomic DNA, equal to 30,000 or so T cell genomes, was loaded into each replicate PCR. Purified libraries were quantified with a Qubit 3.0 fluorometer, sized on a Bioanalyzer 2100, and re-quantified with the KAPA Library Quantification kit. Every immunoSEQ 96-well plate was sequenced on a dedicated single-read 150-cycle Illumina NextSeq 550 flow cell. Per the original workflow: Because the immunoSEQ output included only junctional sequences and no quality scores, the filtering could not be the same as the filtering used for full-length reads. To assign V/J genes and CDR3, sequences were annotated against IMGT germline references using PyIR, a Python wrapper for IgBLAST v1.9. Reads were removed for weak V/J assignments (E-value above 1e-6), missing CDR3, stop codons, out-of-frame junctions, or ambiguous translated residues. A V3J clonotype was defined by an identical inferred V gene, J gene, and CDR3 amino acid sequence. To compute the percentage overlap between repertoires, the number of shared unique clonotypes was divided by the size of the smaller repertoire. RTK rarefaction, the Chao1 estimator, and Recon v2.1 estimates of unobserved clonotypes were used to assess repertoire richness. Generation probabilities were computed with OLGA for all TCRbeta clonotypes obtained by the gDNA method from a few donors. The table was pulled from immuneACCESS by TCRdb, which kept in-frame rearrangements only. Such tables lose some clones; where checked, under half of the loss comes from unresolved V genes, and the rest has no known cause. V and J calls and clone size are copied from that table; D and trimming were computed from the DNA. A total of just over 2,000,000 clones appear in this sample, over 85% of them only once. Approximately 1.2% of the sample is taken by the ten largest.

On this clone itself: Its antigen is still unknown. Base qualities were left out, and no much larger clone turns up one base away.

CD8 naive samples were obtained by positive selection for CCR7 among CD45RO-negative cells, yielding a CD45RA+CCR7+ population from which TemRA cells were excluded. The donors were healthy, HIV-negative adults who had no recently reported acute infections or vaccinations. All donors were Caucasian adults living in Nashville, Tennessee, USA. Blood was obtained by leukapheresis, after which PBMCs were separated by Ficoll-Histopaque density gradient centrifugation and cryopreserved in liquid nitrogen vapor phase. Purity and quantity of every magnetically sorted T cell population were checked by analytical flow cytometry. Genomic DNA was isolated from every sorted fraction and measured by UV absorbance on a Nanodrop 2000c. Taken from cysteine to phenylalanine, the CDR3 has 17 residues. Of all the DNA, just the CDR3 is kept, 51 bases in frame from base 1. V gives up 0 bases and J gives up 1 base, and the segment between their germline ends measures 16 bases. The CDR1 and CDR2 encoded by the germline V gene are SGHDT and YYEEEE.

Sequencing used naive CD8+ T cells sorted from blood. The cell subset or site label corresponds to: CD45RA+CCR7+. The chain couples TRBV5-6 to TRBJ2-5; a tentative D call is TRBD2 (5 bases match). This TCR came from a man in his late teens or twenties in good health. The CDR3 is CASSLAGGRVGQETQYF. The nucleotides read TGTGCCAGCAGCTTGGCCGGAGGAAGGGTAGGCCAAGAGACCCAGTACTTC.